The entry below describes one TCR beta chain. Its matching antigen is unknown. Being one base from a much bigger clone, this may be a read error. Germline V gene sequence: CDR1 MNHEY, CDR2 SVGEGT. Trimming cost V 6 bases and J 4 bases, with 7 bases left between them. The CDR3 sequence is 12 residues long. The record originates from a study of blood T cells in healthy people across ages. Study-wide findings and caveats: Long-lived and aged donors differed, with more naive CD4+ cells and higher diversity in the long-lived.

With a J-beta primer mix and a sample-barcoded 5' primer, a second PCR ran roughly 6 to 12 cycles. TCRdb called the 5' RACE reads again in MiXCR, with one record for every CDR3 protein. In the table there are around 520,000 distinct CDR3 sequences, about 25% of which are singletons. These data also formed part of another study, on T cells of mothers and their children. According to that study: A slight, non-significant increase in overlap was found for related mother-child pairs relative to unrelated pairs.

What was sequenced was blood. The sequence was collected from a boy between 2 and 10 years old in good health. The chain is built from TRBV6-2 or TRBV6-3 and TRBJ1-5; D remains ambiguous. The CDR3 sequence is CASRDGNQPQHF. The CDR3 nucleotides read TGTGCCAGCAGGGACGGGAATCAGCCCCAGCATTTT.